The 8 T cell receptor beta chains below all came from one sample that was sequenced in a study of T cells after yellow fever vaccination. TCRdb processed the 5' RACE reads anew with MiXCR; each CDR3 protein has one entry. The sample consists of 300,000 to 350,000 distinct CDR3 sequences, 3.5% to 4.5% of them appearing once. The specimen comprised PBMCs, sampled 15 days after the yellow fever booster vaccination. Receptors originate from a man between 18 and 29 years old who received the YFV17D yellow fever vaccine.

This clonotype has a handful of counts. The chain links TRBV28 to TRBJ1-1; D gene uncertain. Germline CDR1 and CDR2: MDHEN and SYDVKM. CDR3 length equals 15 residues. V lost 6 bases, J lost 1 base, and 15 bases lay in between. The CDR3 reads CASSLLGTTNTEAFF. The CDR3, as DNA: TGTGCCAGCAGCCTACTAGGAACCACGAACACTGAAGCTTTCTTT.

The V call is TRBV5-1, the J call TRBJ1-1; D gene uncertain. Per the germline V gene, CDR1 is SGHRS and CDR2 is YFSETQ. The length of the CDR3 is 14 residues. V was clipped by 1 base and J by 1 base, with 8 bases between them. CDR3 in DNA: TGCGCCAGCAGCTTGCAGGACTCGAACACTGAAGCTTTCTTT. This encodes CASSLQDSNTEAFF.

This clonotype was recorded at least ten times. V gene TRBV20-1 combines with J gene TRBJ2-1; TRBD2 agrees at 8 bases. Germline V CDR1 and CDR2: DFQATT, SNEGSKA (reference sequence). V was clipped by 5 bases and J by 5 bases; unmatched bases: 5. The CDR3 totals 13 residues. The CDR3 DNA sequence: TGCAGTGCTCTACTAGCGGAGAACAATGAGCAGTTCTTC. It specifies CSALLAENNEQFF.

This clonotype was recorded a few times. The V call is TRBV7-2, the J call TRBJ2-2, with D perhaps TRBD2 (6 bases). V was cut by 5 bases and J by 4 bases, with 14 bases left in between. CDR3 size: 15 residues. The germline V gene has CDR1 SGHTA and CDR2 FQGNSA. Written as DNA, the CDR3 is TGTGCCAGCAGCCCCCAGGGACTGAGCACCGGGGAGCTGTTTTTT. Protein sequence: CASSPQGLSTGELFF.

The sample holds a few counts of this clonotype. The rearrangement uses TRBV5-5 and TRBJ2-1, with D perhaps matching TRBD1 (6 bases). The CDR3 spans 12 residues. Germline V gene lookup returns CDR1 SGHKS and CDR2 YYEKEE (reference sequence). With 7 bases removed from V and 5 bases from J, the gap between germline ends came to 10 bases. The CDR3 sequence: CASGDRHNEQFF. CDR3 DNA sequence: TGTGCCAGCGGAGACAGGCACAATGAGCAGTTCTTC.

In this sample, this clonotype turned up a few times. The CDR3 is CASSYIDSRAEAFF. In DNA form, the CDR3 reads TGTGCCAGCAGCTACATCGACAGTCGAGCTGAAGCTTTCTTT. The J gene is TRBJ1-1, the V gene TRBV27; a weak D match, TRBD1 (5 bases). The germline CDR1 and CDR2 sequences are MNHEY and SMNVEV (reference sequence). The V and J ends lost 6 bases and 6 bases respectively, with 17 bases between them. This CDR3 region has 14 residues.

This clonotype was seen ten or more times. The chain uses TRBV20-1 and TRBJ2-3; TRBD2 matches 9 bases. J gave up 1 base and V 5 bases, and 1 base lay outside the gene matches. This CDR3 region has 13 residues. Per germline, CDR1 DFQATT and CDR2 SNEGSKA (reference sequence). The CDR3 region has the DNA TGCAGTGCTCCTAGCGGGGGCACAGATACGCAGTATTTT. Translation: CSAPSGGTDTQYF.

This clonotype was counted many times. The chain recombines TRBV12-3 or TRBV12-4 with TRBJ2-3; TRBD2 aligns across 11 bases. CDR3 size: 16 residues. The junction had 7 bases not matched to a gene; V was cut back by 2 bases and J by 6 bases. CDR3 DNA sequence: TGTGCCAGCAGTTTAAGGCTAGCGGGGGGTGGGGATACGCAGTATTTT. Translating it yields CASSLRLAGGGDTQYF.